Listed below are T cell receptor beta chains from one sample, sequenced in a study of OX40 agonist ivuxolimab in advanced cancers. Generated by immunoSEQ multiplex PCR, the TCRdb table keeps only in-frame clones and is missing some. The table records fewer than 85,000 clones, 80% to 90% of them present only once. The sample consisted of CD4+ or CD8+ T cells sorted from blood, taken in a trial of the OX40 agonist ivuxolimab. These receptors originate from an adult with an advanced solid tumor such as melanoma, head and neck, liver or kidney cancer. CDR3s include the opening cysteine and the closing phenylalanine or tryptophan. The D gene is left open where the match is weak. Clone size is given for some rows only: seen once, a few or many times, or a class if the clone is expanded.

-,TRBJ2-5,-,TRBV7-2,TGTGCCAGCAGCCGAAGACAGGAAGGGACCCAGTACTTC,CASSRRQEGTQYF
-,TRBJ1-4,-,TRBV11-3,TGTGCCAGCAGCTTCTATGGGACGGAGAATGAAAAACTGTTTTTT,CASSFYGTENEKLFF
-,TRBJ2-7,-,TRBV25-1,TGTGCCAGCAGTGTACAGTTCCGGCAGTACTTC,CASSVQFRQYF
-,TRBJ2-7,once,TRBV19,TGTGCCAGTAGTACGGGACGGTACTTTGGGGACGAGCAGTACTTC,CASSTGRYFGDEQYF
TRBD1,TRBJ2-4,-,TRBV5-6,TGTGCCAGCAGCCCCCGGGGGGACAGGGGTACAAACATTCAGTACTTC,CASSPRGDRGTNIQYF
TRBD1,TRBJ2-3,few,TRBV10-3,TGTGCCATCAGTTCCCGGGACAGGGGAACAGATACGCAGTATTTT,CAISSRDRGTDTQYF
TRBD2,TRBJ2-5,-,TRBV29-1,TGCAGCGTTGATCGGGGGGGTGGAGAGACCCAGTACTTC,CSVDRGGGETQYF
-,TRBJ2-3,once,TRBV5-1,TGCGCCACCCAGGACCCAGGGGCAGATACGCAGTATTTT,CATQDPGADTQYF
TRBD1,TRBJ2-7,-,TRBV6-5,TGTGCCAGCAGTGACAGGGGGCTGTTCTACGAGCAGTACTTC,CASSDRGLFYEQYF
-,TRBJ1-5,-,TRBV19,TGTGCCAGTAGTATCCCAGGAAGCAATCAGCCCCAGCATTTT,CASSIPGSNQPQHF
TRBD2,TRBJ2-1,-,TRBV5-1,TGCGCCAGCAGCTTGGGCCTAGCGGGACCGCAGTTCTTC,CASSLGLAGPQFF
-,TRBJ1-5,once,TRBV30,TGTGCCTGGAGTGTAAAGGTTTCTCAGCCCCAGCATTTT,CAWSVKVSQPQHF